Reported below is one T cell receptor beta chain. Its antigen is unknown. Germline CDR1 is KGHSH and CDR2 is LQKENI. This CDR3 region has 16 residues. With 1 base removed from V and 3 bases from J, the gap between germline ends came to 16 bases. The PCR used 60 Vbeta and 13 Jbeta primers. Sequencing used immunoSEQ multiplex PCR; TCRdb keeps in-frame clones, though not all of them. The sample shows some 140,000 clones, about 10% of them seen only once. The sample belongs to a study of cytomegalovirus exposure and HLA in healthy donors. The wider study: When roughly 420 donors were genotyped, more than 70% of them were found to fall in the Caucasian-associated ancestry cluster. Findings and limits, study-wide: Whilst most TCR sequences proved rare, a subset of public TCRs occurred across many donors. Researchers catalogued roughly 150 TCR beta chains as cytomegalovirus-associated.

This clonotype was sampled from a woman aged 40 to 55 in good health and CMV-seropositive. Sequenced: PBMCs. This rearrangement joins TRBV18 to TRBJ2-7, with a weak D call TRBD1 (6 bases). In nucleotides, the CDR3 is TGTGCCAGCTCACCACTTGCACAGGGTGCAAACTACGAGCAGTACTTC. This gives the protein CASSPLAQGANYEQYF. The full variable domain, with the rest looked up from reference TRBV18 and TRBJ2-7, is NAGVMQNPRHLVRRRGQEARLRCSPMKGHSHVYWYRQLPEEGLKFMVYLQKENIIDESGMPKERFSAEFPKEGPSILRIQQVVRGDSAAYFCASSPLAQGANYEQYFGPGTRLTVT.